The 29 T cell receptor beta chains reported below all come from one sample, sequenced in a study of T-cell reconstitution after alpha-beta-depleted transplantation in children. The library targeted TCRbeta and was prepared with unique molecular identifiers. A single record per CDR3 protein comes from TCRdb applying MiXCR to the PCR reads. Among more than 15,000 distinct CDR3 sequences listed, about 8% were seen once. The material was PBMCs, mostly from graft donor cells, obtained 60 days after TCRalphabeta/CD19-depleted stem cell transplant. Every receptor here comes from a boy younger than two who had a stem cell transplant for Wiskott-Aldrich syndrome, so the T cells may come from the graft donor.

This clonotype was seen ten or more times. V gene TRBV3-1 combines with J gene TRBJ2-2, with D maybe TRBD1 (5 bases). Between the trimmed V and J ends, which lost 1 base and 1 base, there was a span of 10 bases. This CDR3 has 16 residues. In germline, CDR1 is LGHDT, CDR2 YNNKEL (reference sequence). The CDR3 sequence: CASSQAPGQNTGELFF. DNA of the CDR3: TGTGCCAGCAGCCAAGCTCCAGGACAGAACACCGGGGAGCTGTTTTTT.

In DNA, the CDR3 is TGTGCCAGCACCTGGAGCGGGCAAGAGACCCAGTACTTC. This sequence encodes CASTWSGQETQYF. J is TRBJ2-5 and V is TRBV7-9; D is perhaps TRBD2 (6 bases). This CDR3 spans 13 amino acids. Between the trimmed V and J ends, which lost 7 bases and 2 bases, there was a span of 11 bases. CDR1 and CDR2 (germline): SEHNR, FQNEAQ (reference sequence).

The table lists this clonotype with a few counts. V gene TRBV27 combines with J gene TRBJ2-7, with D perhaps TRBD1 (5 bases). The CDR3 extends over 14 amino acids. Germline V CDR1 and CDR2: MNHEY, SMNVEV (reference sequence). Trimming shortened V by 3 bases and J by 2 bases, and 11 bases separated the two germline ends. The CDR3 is CASSFSGPAYEQYF. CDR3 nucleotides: TGTGCCAGCAGTTTTTCAGGGCCAGCCTACGAGCAGTACTTC.

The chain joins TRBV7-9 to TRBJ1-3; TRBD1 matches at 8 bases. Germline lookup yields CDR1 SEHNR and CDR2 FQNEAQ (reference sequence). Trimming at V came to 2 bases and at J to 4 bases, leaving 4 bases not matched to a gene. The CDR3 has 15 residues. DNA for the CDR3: TGTGCCAGCAGCTTAACCAGGGGGCTCGGAAACACCATATATTTT. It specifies CASSLTRGLGNTIYF.

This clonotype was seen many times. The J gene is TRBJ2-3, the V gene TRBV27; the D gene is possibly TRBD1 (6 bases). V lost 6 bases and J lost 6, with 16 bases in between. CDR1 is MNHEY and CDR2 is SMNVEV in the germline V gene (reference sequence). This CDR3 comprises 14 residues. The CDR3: CASRKQGFTDTQYF. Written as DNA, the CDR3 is TGTGCCAGCAGAAAACAGGGTTTCACTGATACGCAGTATTTT.

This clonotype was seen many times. This chain's CDR3 is CASSWGGTQYF. The CDR3, as DNA: TGCGCCAGCAGCTGGGGAGGGACCCAGTACTTC. The chain employs TRBV5-1 and TRBJ2-5; D is perhaps TRBD2 (6 bases). This CDR3 spans 11 amino acids. Germline values: CDR1 SGHRS, CDR2 YFSETQ. V was pared by 3 bases and J by 7 bases, with 7 bases between.

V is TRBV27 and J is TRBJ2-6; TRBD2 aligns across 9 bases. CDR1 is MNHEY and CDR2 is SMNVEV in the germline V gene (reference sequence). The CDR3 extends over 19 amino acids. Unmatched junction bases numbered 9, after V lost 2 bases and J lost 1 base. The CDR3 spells CASSLLSAGGGSGANVLTF. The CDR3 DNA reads TGTGCCAGCAGTTTACTTTCGGCGGGAGGGGGGTCTGGGGCCAACGTCCTGACTTTC.

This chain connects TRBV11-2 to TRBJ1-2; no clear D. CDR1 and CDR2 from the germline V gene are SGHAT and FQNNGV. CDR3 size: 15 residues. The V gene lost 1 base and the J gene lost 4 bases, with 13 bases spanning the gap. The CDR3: CASSLVRTPPYGYTF. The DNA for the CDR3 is TGTGCCAGCAGCTTAGTGCGAACTCCACCCTATGGCTACACCTTC. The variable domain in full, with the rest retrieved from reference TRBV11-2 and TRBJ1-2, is EAGVAQSPRYKIIEKRQSVAFWCNPISGHATLYWYQQILGQGPKLLIQFQNNGVVDDSQLPKDRFSAERLKGVDSTLKIQPAKLEDSAVYLCASSLVRTPPYGYTFGSGTRLTVV.

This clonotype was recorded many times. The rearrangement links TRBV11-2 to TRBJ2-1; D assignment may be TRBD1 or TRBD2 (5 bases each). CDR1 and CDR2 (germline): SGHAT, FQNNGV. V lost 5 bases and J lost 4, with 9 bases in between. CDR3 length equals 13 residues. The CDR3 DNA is TGTGCCAGCAGCCCCGGGGCTTACAATGAGCAGTTCTTC. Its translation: CASSPGAYNEQFF.

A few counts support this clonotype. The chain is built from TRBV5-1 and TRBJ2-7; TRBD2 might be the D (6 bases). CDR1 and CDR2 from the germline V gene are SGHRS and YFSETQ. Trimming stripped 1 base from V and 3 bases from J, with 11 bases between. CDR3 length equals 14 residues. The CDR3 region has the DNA TGCGCCAGCAGCTTGCGCGGGAACAACTACGAGCAGTACTTC. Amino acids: CASSLRGNNYEQYF.

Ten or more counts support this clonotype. The DNA of the CDR3 is TGTGCCAGCAGCAGAATCTTTAAGGGGTTTATTGAAGAGACCCAGTACTTC. Translation gives CASSRIFKGFIEETQYF. The genes are TRBV7-9 and TRBJ2-5; possible D gene TRBD1, 5 bases. The CDR3 loop spans 17 amino acids. V shed 5 bases and J shed 3 bases, with 22 bases lying between them. Germline V gene data show CDR1 as SEHNR and CDR2 as FQNEAQ (reference sequence).

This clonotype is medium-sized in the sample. CDR3 residues: CASTPDYSGNTIYF. The CDR3, as DNA: TGTGCCAGCACCCCAGATTACTCTGGAAACACCATATATTTT. The gene calls are TRBV6-5 and TRBJ1-3; D gene unclear. The CDR3 sequence is 14 residues long. V lost 7 bases, J lost 0 bases, and 10 bases lay in between. CDR1 MNHEY and CDR2 SVGAGI come from the germline V gene.

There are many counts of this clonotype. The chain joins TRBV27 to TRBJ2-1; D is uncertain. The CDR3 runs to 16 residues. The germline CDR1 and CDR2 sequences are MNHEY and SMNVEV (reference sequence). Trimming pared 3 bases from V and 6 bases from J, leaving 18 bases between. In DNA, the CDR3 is TGTGCCAGCAGTTTGTTTACCGACTTTAGTGTCAATGAGCAGTTCTTC. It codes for CASSLFTDFSVNEQFF.

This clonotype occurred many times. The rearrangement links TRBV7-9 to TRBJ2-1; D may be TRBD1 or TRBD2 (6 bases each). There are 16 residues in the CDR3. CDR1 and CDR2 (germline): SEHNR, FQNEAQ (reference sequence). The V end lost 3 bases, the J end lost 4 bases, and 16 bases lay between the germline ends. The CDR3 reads CASSFLTRGAYNEQFF. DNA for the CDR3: TGTGCCAGCAGCTTCCTGACTAGGGGGGCTTACAATGAGCAGTTCTTC.

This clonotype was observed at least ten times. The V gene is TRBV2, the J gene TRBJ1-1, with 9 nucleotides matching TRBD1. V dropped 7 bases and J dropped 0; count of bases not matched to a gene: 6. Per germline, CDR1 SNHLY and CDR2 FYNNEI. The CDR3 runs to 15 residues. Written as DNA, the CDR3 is TGTGCCAGCAAGGACAGGGGTCCCCTGAACACTGAAGCTTTCTTT. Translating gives CASKDRGPLNTEAFF.

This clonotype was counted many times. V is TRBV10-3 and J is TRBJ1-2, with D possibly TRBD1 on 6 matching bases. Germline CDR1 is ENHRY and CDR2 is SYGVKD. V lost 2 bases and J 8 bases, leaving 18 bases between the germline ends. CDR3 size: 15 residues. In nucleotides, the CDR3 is TGTGCCATCAGTGAGACTCCTACTCAGGGGTCCGGCTACACCTTC. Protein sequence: CAISETPTQGSGYTF.

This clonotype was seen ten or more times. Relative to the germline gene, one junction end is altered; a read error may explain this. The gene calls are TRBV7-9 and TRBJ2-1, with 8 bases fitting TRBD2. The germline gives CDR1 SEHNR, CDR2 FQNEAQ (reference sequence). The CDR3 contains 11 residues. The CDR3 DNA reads TGTGCCAGCAGCATAGCGGGAGAGCAGTTCTTC. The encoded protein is CASSIAGEQFF.

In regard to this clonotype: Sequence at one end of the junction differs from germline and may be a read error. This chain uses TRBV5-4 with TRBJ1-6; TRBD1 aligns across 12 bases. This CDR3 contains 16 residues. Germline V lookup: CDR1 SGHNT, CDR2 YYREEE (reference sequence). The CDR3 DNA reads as TGTGCCAGCAGCCGGGGGACAGGGGGCATCAATTCACCCCCCCACTTT. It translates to CASSRGTGGINSPPHF.

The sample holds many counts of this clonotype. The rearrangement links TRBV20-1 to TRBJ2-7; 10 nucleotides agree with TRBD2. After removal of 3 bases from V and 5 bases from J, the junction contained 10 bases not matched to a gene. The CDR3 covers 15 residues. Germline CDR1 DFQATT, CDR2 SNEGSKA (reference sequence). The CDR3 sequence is CSARALAGVTHEQYF. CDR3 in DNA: TGCAGTGCTAGGGCCCTAGCGGGAGTTACGCACGAGCAGTACTTC.

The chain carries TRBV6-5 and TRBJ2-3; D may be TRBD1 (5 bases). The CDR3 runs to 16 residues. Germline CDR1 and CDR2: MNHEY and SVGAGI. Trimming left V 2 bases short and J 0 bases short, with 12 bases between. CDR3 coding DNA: TGTGCCAGCAGTTACGGGGCGGACCCTAGCACAGATACGCAGTATTTT. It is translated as CASSYGADPSTDTQYF.

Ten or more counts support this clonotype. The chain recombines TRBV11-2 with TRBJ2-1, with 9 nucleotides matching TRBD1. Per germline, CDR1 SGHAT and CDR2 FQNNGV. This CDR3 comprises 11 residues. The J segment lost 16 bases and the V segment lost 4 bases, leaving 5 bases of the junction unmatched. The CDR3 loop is CASSSRDRVFF. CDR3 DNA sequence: TGTGCCAGCAGCTCCCGGGACAGGGTCTTCTTC.

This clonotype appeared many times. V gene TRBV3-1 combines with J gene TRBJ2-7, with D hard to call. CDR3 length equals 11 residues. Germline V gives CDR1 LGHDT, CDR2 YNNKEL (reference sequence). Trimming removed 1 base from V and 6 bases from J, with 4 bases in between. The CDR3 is CASSQAGEQYF. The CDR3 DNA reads TGTGCCAGCAGCCAAGCAGGCGAGCAGTACTTC.

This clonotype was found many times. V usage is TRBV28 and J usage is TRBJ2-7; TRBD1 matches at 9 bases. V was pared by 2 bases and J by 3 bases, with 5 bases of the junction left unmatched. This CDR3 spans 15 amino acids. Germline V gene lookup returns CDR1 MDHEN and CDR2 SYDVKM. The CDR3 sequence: CASSLPSTGGYEQYF. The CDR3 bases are TGTGCCAGCAGTTTACCTTCGACAGGGGGCTACGAGCAGTACTTC.

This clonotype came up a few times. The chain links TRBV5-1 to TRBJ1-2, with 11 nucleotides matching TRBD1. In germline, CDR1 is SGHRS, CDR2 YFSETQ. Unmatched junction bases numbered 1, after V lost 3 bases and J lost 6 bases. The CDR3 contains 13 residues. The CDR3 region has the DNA TGCGCCAGCAGCTGGGGACAGGGGGATGGCTACACCTTC. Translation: CASSWGQGDGYTF.

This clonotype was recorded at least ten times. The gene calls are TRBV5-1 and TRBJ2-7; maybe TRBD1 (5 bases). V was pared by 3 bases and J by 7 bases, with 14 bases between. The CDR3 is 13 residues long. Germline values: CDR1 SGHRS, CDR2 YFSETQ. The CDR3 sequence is CASSSQGRLEQYF. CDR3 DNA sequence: TGCGCCAGCAGCTCCCAGGGCCGTCTGGAGCAGTACTTC.

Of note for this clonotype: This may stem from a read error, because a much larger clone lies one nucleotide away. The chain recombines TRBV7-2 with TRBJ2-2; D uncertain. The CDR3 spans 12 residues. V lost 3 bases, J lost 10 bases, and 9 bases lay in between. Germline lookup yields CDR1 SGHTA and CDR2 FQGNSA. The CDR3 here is CASSLGPEELFF. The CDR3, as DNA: TGTGCCAGCAGCTTGGGTCCCGAGGAGCTGTTTTTT.

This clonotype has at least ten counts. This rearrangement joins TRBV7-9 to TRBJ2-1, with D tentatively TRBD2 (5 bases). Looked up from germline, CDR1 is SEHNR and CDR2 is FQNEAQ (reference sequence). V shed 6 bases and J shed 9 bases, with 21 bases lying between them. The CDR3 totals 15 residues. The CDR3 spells CASSPPGHGKGEQFF. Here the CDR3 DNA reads TGTGCCAGCAGTCCCCCCGGCCACGGGAAAGGTGAGCAGTTCTTC.

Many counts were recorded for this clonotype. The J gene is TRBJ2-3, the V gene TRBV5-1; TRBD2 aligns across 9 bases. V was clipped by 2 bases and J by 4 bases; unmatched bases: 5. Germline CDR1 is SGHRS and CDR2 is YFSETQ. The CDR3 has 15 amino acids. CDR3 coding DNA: TGCGCCAGCAGCTTATTAGCGGGAGTGTCAGATACGCAGTATTTT. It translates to CASSLLAGVSDTQYF.

CDR3: CASSLRDRPYEQYF. DNA of the CDR3: TGTGCCAGCAGCTTGAGAGACAGGCCCTACGAGCAGTACTTC. The V gene is TRBV5-4, the J gene TRBJ2-7; tentatively, D is TRBD1 (6 bases). Germline V CDR1 and CDR2: SGHNT, YYREEE (reference sequence). Trimming pared 1 base from V and 2 bases from J, leaving 10 bases between. The CDR3 runs 14 residues.